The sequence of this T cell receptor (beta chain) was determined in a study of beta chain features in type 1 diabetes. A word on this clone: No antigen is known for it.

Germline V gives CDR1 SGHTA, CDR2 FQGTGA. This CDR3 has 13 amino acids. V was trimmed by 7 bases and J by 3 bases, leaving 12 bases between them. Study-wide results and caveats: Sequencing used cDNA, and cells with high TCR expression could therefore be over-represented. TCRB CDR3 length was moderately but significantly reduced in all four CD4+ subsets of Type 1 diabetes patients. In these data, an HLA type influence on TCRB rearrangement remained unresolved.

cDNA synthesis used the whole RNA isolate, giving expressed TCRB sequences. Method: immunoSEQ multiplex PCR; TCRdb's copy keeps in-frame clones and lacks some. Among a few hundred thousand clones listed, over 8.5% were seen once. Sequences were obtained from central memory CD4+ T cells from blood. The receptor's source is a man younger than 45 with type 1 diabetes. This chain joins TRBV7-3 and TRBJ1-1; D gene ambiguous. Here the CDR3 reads CASNLSADTEAFF. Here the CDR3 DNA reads TGTGCCAGCAACCTGAGTGCGGACACTGAAGCTTTCTTT. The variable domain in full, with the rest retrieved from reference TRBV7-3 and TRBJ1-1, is GAGVSQTPSNKVTEKGKYVELRCDPISGHTALYWYRQSLGQGPEFLIYFQGTGAADDSGLPNDRFFAVRPEGSVSTLKIQRTERGDSAVYLCASNLSADTEAFFGQGTRLTVV.